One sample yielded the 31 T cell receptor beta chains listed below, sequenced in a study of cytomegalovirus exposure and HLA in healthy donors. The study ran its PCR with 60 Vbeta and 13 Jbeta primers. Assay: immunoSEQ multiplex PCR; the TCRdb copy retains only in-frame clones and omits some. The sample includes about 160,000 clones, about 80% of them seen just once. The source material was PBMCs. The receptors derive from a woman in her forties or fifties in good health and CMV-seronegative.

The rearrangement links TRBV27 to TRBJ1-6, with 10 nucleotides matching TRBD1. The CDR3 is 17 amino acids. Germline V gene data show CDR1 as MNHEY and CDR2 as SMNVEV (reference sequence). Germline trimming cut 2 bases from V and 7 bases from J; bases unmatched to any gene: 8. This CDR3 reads CASSLEGTGAGNSPLHF. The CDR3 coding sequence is TGTGCCAGCAGTTTAGAGGGGACAGGGGCAGGGAATTCACCCCTCCACTTT.

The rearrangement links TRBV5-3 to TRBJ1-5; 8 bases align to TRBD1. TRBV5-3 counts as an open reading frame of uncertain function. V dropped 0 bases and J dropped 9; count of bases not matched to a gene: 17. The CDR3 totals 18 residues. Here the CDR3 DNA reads TGTGCCAGAAGCTTGGCCAAAAGTCCAGACAGGGGTCAAAGGCCCCAGCATTTT. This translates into CARSLAKSPDRGQRPQHF.

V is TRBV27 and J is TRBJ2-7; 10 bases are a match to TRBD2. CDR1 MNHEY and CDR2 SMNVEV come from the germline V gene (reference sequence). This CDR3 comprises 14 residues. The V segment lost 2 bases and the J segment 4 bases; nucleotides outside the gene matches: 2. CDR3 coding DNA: TGTGCCAGCAGTTTACTAGCGGGAGTGTACGAGCAGTACTTC. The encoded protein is CASSLLAGVYEQYF.

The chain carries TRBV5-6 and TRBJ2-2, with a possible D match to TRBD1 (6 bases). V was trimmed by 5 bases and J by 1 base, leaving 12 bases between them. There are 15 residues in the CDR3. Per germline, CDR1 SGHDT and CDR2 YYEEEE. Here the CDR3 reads CASRYIRGNTGELFF. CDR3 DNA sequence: TGTGCCAGCAGATATATCAGGGGGAACACCGGGGAGCTGTTTTTT.

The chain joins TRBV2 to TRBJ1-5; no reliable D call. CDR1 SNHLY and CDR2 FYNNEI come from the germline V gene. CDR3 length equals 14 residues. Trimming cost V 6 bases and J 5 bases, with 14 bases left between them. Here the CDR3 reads CASSRRGGDQPQHF. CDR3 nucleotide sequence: TGTGCCAGCAGCCGTCGGGGAGGCGATCAGCCCCAGCATTTT.

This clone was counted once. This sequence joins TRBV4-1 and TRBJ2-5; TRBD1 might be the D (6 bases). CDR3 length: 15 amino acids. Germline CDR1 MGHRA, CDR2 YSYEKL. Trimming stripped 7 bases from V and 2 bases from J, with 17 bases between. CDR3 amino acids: CASKKGDTLQETQYF. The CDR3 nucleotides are TGCGCCAGCAAAAAGGGGGACACCCTACAAGAGACCCAGTACTTC.

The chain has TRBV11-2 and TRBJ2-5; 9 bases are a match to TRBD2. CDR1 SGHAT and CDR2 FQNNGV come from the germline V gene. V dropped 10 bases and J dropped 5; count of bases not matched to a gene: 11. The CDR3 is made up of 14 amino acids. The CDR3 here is CATHPAGGFETQYF. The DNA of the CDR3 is TGTGCCACCCACCCAGCGGGGGGATTTGAGACCCAGTACTTC. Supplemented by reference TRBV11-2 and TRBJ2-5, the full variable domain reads EAGVAQSPRYKIIEKRQSVAFWCNPISGHATLYWYQQILGQGPKLLIQFQNNGVVDDSQLPKDRFSAERLKGVDSTLKIQPAKLEDSAVYLCATHPAGGFETQYFGPGTRLLVL.

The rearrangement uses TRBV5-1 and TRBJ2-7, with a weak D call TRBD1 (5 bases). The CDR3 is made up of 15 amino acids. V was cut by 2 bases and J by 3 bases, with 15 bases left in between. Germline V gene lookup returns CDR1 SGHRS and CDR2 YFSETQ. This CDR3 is CASSFQGTGNYEQYF. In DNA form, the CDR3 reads TGCGCCAGCAGCTTCCAGGGTACCGGTAACTACGAGCAGTACTTC. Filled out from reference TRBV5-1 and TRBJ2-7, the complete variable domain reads KAGVTQTPRYLIKTRGQQVTLSCSPISGHRSVSWYQQTPGQGLQFLFEYFSETQRNKGNFPGRFSGRQFSNSRSEMNVSTLELGDSALYLCASSFQGTGNYEQYFGPGTRLTVT.

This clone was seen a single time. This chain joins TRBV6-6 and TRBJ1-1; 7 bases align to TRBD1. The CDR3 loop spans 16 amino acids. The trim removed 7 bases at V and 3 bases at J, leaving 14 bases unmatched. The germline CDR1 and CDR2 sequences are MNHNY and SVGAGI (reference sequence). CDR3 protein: CASIRKQGNRHTEAFF. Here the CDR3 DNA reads TGTGCCAGCATTCGTAAACAGGGGAATCGCCACACTGAAGCTTTCTTT.

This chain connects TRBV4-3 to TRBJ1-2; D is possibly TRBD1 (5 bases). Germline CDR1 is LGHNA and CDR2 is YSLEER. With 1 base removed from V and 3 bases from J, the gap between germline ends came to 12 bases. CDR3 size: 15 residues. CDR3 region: CASSQVTGTYYGYTF. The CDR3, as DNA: TGCGCCAGCAGCCAAGTTACAGGAACCTACTATGGCTACACCTTC.

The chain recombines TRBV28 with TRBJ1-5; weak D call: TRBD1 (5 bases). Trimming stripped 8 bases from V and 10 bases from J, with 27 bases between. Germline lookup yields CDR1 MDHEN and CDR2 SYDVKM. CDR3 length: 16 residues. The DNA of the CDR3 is TGTGCCAGCCGCTCCGGGGGTGAAGGACGCTACAGCCCCCAGCATTTT. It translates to CASRSGGEGRYSPQHF.

The CDR3 sequence is CASSPLREGLGEQYF. The CDR3 DNA follows: TGTGCCAGCTCACCATTGCGGGAGGGCCTGGGCGAGCAGTACTTC. The V and J genes are TRBV18 and TRBJ2-7; 9 bases match TRBD2. The CDR3 contains 15 residues. Germline assignment: CDR1 KGHSH and CDR2 LQKENI. The ends lost 2 bases at V and 6 bases at J; junction bases unmatched: 8.

Written as DNA, the CDR3 is TGCGCCAGCAGTGAGGGGACAGGGAATTCACCCCTCCACTTT. Translation gives CASSEGTGNSPLHF. This chain connects TRBV10-2 to TRBJ1-6; TRBD1 agrees at 9 bases. CDR1 is WSHSY and CDR2 is SAAADI in the germline V gene. J lost 7 bases, V lost 2 bases, and 0 bases had no gene match. The CDR3 runs to 14 residues.

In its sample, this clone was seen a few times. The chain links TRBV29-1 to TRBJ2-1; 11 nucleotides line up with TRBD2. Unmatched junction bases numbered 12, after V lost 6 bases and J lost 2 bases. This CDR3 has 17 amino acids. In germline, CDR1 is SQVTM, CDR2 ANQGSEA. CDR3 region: CSVEGLLAGDTYNEQFF. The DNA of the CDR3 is TGCAGCGTCGAGGGGCTACTAGCGGGGGATACCTACAATGAGCAGTTCTTC.

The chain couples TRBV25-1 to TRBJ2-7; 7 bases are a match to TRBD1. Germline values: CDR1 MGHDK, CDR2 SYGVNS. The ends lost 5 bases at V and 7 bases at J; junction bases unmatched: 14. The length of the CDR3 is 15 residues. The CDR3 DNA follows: TGTGCCAGCAGTCGCAACAGGGGTCGCTCCCCGGAGCAGTACTTC. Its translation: CASSRNRGRSPEQYF.

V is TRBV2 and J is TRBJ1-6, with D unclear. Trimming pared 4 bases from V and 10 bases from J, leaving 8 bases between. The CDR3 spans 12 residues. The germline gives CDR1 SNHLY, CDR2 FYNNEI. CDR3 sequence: CASSAQSSPLHF. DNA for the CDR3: TGTGCCAGCAGTGCACAGTCCTCACCCCTCCACTTT. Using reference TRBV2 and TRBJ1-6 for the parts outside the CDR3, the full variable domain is EPEVTQTPSHQVTQMGQEVILRCVPISNHLYFYWYRQILGQKVEFLVSFYNNEISEKSEIFDDQFSVERPDGSNFTLKIRSTKLEDSAMYFCASSAQSSPLHFGNGTRLTVT.

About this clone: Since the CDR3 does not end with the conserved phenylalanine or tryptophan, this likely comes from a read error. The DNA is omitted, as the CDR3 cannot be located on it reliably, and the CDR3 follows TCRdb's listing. The CDR3 here is CASSPPVEDRREL. The rearrangement links TRBV18 to TRBJ2-3; the table calls TRBD2, which could not be checked here. The CDR3 extends over 13 residues, inclusive of both ends. Germline CDR1 and CDR2: KGHSH and LQKENI.

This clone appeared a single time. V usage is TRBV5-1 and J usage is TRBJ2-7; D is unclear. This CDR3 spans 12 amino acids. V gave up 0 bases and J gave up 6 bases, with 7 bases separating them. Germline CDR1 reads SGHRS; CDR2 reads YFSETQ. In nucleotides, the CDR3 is TGCGCCAGCAGCTTGGTTTCCCTCGAGCAGTACTTC. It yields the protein CASSLVSLEQYF.

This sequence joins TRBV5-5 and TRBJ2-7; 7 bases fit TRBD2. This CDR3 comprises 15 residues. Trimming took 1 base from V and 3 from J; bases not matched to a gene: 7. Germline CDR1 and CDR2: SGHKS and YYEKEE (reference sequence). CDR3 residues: CASSLWGGSVYEQYF. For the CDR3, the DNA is TGTGCCAGCAGCTTGTGGGGGGGGTCGGTCTACGAGCAGTACTTC. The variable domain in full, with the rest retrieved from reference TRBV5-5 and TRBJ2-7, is DAGVTQSPTHLIKTRGQQVTLRCSPISGHKSVSWYQQVLGQGPQFIFQYYEKEERGRGNFPDRFSARQFPNYSSELNVNALLLGDSALYLCASSLWGGSVYEQYFGPGTRLTVT.

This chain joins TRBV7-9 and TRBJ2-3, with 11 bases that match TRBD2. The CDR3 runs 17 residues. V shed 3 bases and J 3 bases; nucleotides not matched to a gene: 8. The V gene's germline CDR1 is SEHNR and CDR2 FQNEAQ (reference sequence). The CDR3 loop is CASSFTPTSGRTDTQYF. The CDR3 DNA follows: TGTGCCAGCAGCTTTACACCCACTAGCGGGAGAACAGATACGCAGTATTTT.

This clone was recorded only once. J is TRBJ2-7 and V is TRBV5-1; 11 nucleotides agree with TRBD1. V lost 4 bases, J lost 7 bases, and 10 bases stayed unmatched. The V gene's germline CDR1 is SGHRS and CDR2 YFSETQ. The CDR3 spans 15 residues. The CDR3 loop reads CASSPGQGGSTEQYF. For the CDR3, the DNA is TGCGCCAGCAGCCCGGGACAGGGGGGATCTACGGAGCAGTACTTC.

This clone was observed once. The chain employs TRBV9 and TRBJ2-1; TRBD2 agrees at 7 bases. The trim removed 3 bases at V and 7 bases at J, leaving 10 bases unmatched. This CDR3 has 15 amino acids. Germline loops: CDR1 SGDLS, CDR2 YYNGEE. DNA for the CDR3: TGTGCCAGCAGCGAGAGCGGGGCTGGCCCAAATGAGCAGTTCTTC. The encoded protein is CASSESGAGPNEQFF. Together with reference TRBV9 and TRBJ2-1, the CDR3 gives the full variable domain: DSGVTQTPKHLITATGQRVTLRCSPRSGDLSVYWYQQSLDQGLQFLIQYYNGEERAKGNILERFSAQQFPDLHSELNLSSLELGDSALYFCASSESGAGPNEQFFGPGTRLTVL.

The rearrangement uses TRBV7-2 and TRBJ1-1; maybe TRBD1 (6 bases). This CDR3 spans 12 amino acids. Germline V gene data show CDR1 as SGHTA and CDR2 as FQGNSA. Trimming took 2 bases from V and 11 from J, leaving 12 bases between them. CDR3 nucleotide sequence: TGTGCCAGCAGCTTAAACAGGGCGGAGGCTTTCTTT. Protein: CASSLNRAEAFF.

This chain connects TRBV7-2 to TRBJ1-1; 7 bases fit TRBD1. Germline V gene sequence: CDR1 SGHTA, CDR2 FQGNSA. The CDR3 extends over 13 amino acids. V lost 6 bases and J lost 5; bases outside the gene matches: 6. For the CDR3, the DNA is TGTGCCAGCAGGTTCAGACAGGGAACTGAAGCTTTCTTT. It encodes CASRFRQGTEAFF.

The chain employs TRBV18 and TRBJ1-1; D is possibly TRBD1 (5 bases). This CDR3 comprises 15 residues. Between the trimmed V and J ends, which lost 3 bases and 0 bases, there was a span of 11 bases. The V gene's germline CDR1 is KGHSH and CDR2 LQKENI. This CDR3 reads CASSPEYRMNTEAFF. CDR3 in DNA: TGTGCCAGCTCACCTGAGTACAGGATGAACACTGAAGCTTTCTTT.

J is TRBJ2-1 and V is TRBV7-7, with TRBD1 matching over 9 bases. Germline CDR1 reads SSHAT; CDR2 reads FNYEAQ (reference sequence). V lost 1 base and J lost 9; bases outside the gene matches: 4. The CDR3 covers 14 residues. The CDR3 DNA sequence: TGTGCCAGCAGCTTAGGACAGGGGGATGCTGAGCAGTTCTTC. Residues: CASSLGQGDAEQFF.

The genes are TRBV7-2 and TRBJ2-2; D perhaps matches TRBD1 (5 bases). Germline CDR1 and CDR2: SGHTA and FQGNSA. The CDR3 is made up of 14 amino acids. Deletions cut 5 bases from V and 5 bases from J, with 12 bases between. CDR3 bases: TGTGCCAGCAGCAAGGACATCTGGACCGGGGAGCTGTTTTTT. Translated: CASSKDIWTGELFF.

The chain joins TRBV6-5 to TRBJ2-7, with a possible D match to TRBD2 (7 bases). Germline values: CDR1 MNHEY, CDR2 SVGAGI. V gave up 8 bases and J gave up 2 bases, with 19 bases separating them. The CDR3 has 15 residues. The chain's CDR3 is CASWGGTPSTYEQYF. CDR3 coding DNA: TGTGCCAGCTGGGGAGGGACACCCAGTACCTACGAGCAGTACTTC.

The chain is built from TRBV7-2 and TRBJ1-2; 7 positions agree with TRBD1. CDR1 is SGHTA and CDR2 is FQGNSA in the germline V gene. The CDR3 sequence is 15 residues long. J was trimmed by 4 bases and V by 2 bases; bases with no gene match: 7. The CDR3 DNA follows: TGTGCCAGCAGCTTAAGGGACAGCGGCGCCTATGGCTACACCTTC. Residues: CASSLRDSGAYGYTF. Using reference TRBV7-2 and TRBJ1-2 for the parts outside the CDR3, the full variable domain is GAGVSQSPSNKVTEKGKDVELRCDPISGHTALYWYRQSLGQGLEFLIYFQGNSAPDKSGLPSDRFSAERTGGSVSTLTIQRTQQEDSAVYLCASSLRDSGAYGYTFGSGTRLTVV.

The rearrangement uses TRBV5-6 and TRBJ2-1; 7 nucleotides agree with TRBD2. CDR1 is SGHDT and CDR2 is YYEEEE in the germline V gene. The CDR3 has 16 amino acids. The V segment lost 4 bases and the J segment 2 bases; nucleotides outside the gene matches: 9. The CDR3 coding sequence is TGTGCCAGCAGCGGCCGACTAGCCCTCACCTACAATGAGCAGTTCTTC. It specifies CASSGRLALTYNEQFF.

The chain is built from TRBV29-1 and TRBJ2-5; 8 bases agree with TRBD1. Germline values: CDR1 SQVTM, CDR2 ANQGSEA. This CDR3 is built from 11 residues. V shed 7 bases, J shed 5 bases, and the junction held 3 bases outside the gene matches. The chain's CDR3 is CSATGGETQYF. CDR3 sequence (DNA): TGCAGCGCTACAGGGGGTGAGACCCAGTACTTC.